One and the same sample provided the 5 T cell receptor beta chains below, sequenced in a study of blood T cell repertoires in COVID-19. Sequencing was performed with immunoSEQ multiplex PCR; in TCRdb, only in-frame clones are kept and a portion is missing. The table has 300,000 to 450,000 clones, around 87% seen once. Sequenced: peripheral blood. The receptor set was obtained from a woman aged 55-70 years with COVID-19, enrolled during active disease.

The V and J genes are TRBV6-5 and TRBJ1-4; D unresolved. V was cut by 8 bases and J by 4 bases, with 8 bases left in between. Per the germline V gene, CDR1 is MNHEY and CDR2 is SVGAGI. This CDR3 is 12 amino acids long. CDR3 protein: CASGQVNEKLFF. The CDR3 region has the DNA TGTGCCAGCGGGCAAGTTAATGAAAAACTGTTTTTT.

The gene calls are TRBV5-1 and TRBJ2-5, with D maybe TRBD2 (5 bases). Trimming took off 4 bases at V and 5 bases at J, with 15 bases between the two ends. Germline assignment: CDR1 SGHRS and CDR2 YFSETQ. CDR3 length: 14 amino acids. The CDR3 region has the DNA TGCGCCAGCAGCCCGTTTTCGGGGTTGGAGACCCAGTACTTC. It specifies CASSPFSGLETQYF.

This chain connects TRBV6-6 to TRBJ2-1; unclear D gene. Germline loops: CDR1 MNHNY, CDR2 SVGAGI (reference sequence). V lost 2 bases to trimming and J lost 6 bases, with 8 bases between them. The CDR3 loop spans 13 amino acids. CDR3: CASSYATFNEQFF. The CDR3 coding sequence is TGTGCCAGCAGTTACGCTACTTTCAATGAGCAGTTCTTC.

The V call is TRBV5-1, the J call TRBJ2-5; D is perhaps TRBD2 (6 bases). Trimming took off 0 bases at V and 0 bases at J, with 6 bases between the two ends. Germline V gene lookup returns CDR1 SGHRS and CDR2 YFSETQ. The CDR3 contains 14 residues. CDR3 nucleotides: TGCGCCAGCAGCTTGGGGGACTACCAAGAGACCCAGTACTTC. Encoded protein: CASSLGDYQETQYF.

The chain employs TRBV6-2 or TRBV6-3 and TRBJ2-7; TRBD2 matches at 7 bases. CDR3 size: 15 residues. The V and J ends lost 4 bases and 1 base, in that order; junction bases with no gene match: 7. Germline lookup yields CDR1 MNHEY and CDR2 SVGEGT. The DNA for the CDR3 is TGTGCCAGCAGTTCGGACGGCGGGGGATCCTACGAGCAGTACTTC. Translation: CASSSDGGGSYEQYF.